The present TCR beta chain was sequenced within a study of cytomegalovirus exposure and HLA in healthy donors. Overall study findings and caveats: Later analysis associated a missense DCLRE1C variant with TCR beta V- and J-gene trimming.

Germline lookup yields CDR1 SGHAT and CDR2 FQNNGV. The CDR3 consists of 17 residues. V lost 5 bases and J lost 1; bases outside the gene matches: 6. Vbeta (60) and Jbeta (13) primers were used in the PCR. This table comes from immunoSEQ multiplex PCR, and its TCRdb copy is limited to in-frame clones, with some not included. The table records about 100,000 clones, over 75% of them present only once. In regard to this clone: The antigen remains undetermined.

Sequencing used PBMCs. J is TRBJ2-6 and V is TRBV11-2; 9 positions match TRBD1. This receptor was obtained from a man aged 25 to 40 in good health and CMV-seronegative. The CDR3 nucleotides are TGTGCCAGCAGCCGGCCAGGACAGGGGTCTGGGGCCAACGTCCTGACTTTC. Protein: CASSRPGQGSGANVLTF.